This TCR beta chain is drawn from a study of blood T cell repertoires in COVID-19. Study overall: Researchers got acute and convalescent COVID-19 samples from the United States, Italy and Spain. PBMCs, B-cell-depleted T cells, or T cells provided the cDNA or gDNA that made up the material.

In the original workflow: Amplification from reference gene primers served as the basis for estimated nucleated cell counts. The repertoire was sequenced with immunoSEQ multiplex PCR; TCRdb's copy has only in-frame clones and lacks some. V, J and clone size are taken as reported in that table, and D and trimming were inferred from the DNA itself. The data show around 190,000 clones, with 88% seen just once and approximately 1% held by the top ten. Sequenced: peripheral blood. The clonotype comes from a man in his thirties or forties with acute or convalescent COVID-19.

CDR3 nucleotide sequence: TGTGCCAGCAGCCTAAATTCAGGGCTCCAAGGGGCCTACGAGCAGTACTTC. Encoded protein: CASSLNSGLQGAYEQYF. The V gene is TRBV3-1 (or the pseudogene TRBV3-2), the J gene TRBJ2-7, with D perhaps matching TRBD1 (5 bases). V gave up 4 bases and J gave up 2 bases, with 21 bases separating them. The V gene's germline CDR1 is LGHDT and CDR2 YNNKEL (reference sequence). The CDR3 consists of 17 residues.